These T cell receptor beta chains were read from a single sample in a study of cytomegalovirus exposure and HLA in healthy donors. The table came from immunoSEQ multiplex PCR; TCRdb's copy has only in-frame clones and leaves some out. The sample has about 200,000 clones, about 85% seen once. Sequencing was carried out using PBMCs. Receptor source: a boy younger than 10 in good health and CMV-seronegative. The CDR3 runs from the conserved cysteine through the conserved F or W. A D gene is named only where the DNA matches it firmly. Clone size, where shown, is once, few, many, or a class for clones that have expanded.

j_call,v_call,clone_size,d_call,cdr3_nt,cdr3_aa
TRBJ2-5,TRBV7-3,.,TRBD2,TGTGCCAGCAGCTCCGATAAAGCGGGAGGACCGCAAGAGACCCAGTACTTC,CASSSDKAGGPQETQYF
TRBJ2-7,TRBV28,.,.,TGTGCCAGCAGTGGACCCGGACGGGGTGCCTACGAGCAGTACTTC,CASSGPGRGAYEQYF
TRBJ2-1,TRBV6-5,.,TRBD2,TGTGCCAGCAGTTATATAGCGGGGGGCGGGATTGAGCAGTTCTTC,CASSYIAGGGIEQFF
TRBJ2-3,TRBV2,.,.,TGTGCCTGCTACCGGGACAACGATGCAGATACGCAGTATTTT,CACYRDNDADTQYF
TRBJ2-5,TRBV5-1,.,TRBD2,TGCGCCAGCAGCGCACAGACACTAGCGGGAGCGGAGACCCAGTACTTC,CASSAQTLAGAETQYF
TRBJ1-2,TRBV21-1,.,.,TGTGCCAGCAGCAAAGAGGGGGACAGAGCTAATTTAAACTATGGCTACACCTTC,CASSKEGDRANLNYGYTF
TRBJ1-6,TRBV23-1,.,.,TGCGCCAGCAACTCCTCGGCCCTCCACTTT,CASNSSALHF
TRBJ2-5,TRBV19,once,.,TGTGCCAGTAGTATCAGGGGCGAGACCCAGTACTTC,CASSIRGETQYF
TRBJ1-4,TRBV5-1,.,TRBD1,TGCGCCAGCAGCAAGCTAGACAGGGGGCTTATCGGAACTAATGAAAAACTGTTTTTT,CASSKLDRGLIGTNEKLFF
TRBJ2-2,TRBV10-3,.,.,TGTGCCATCAGTGATACAGACACCGGGGAGCTGTTTTTT,CAISDTDTGELFF
TRBJ2-3,TRBV6-4,once,.,TGTGCCAGCAGCGAGCGGGTCACAGATACGCAGTATTTT,CASSERVTDTQYF
TRBJ1-2,TRBV18,.,TRBD1,TGTGCCAGCTCACCCGGGACAGGGAACACTAACTATGGCTACACCTTC,CASSPGTGNTNYGYTF
TRBJ2-7,TRBV5-4,.,.,TGTGCCAGCAGCTTGGAACAGGCCGCCTACGAGCAGTACTTC,CASSLEQAAYEQYF
TRBJ2-5,TRBV6-1,once,TRBD1,TGTGCCAGCAGTGAGGGGACAGGGTGGGAGACCCAGTACTTC,CASSEGTGWETQYF
TRBJ1-1,TRBV6-4,.,TRBD1,TGTGCCAGCAGTGACTCCCGATCAGACAGGGCGGGTAAACGGGCGATAATGAACACTGAAGCTTTCTTT,CASSDSRSDRAGKRAIMNTEAFF
TRBJ1-2,TRBV28,.,.,TGTGCCAGCCTGCCGGGTACTTCTAACTATGGCTACACCTTC,CASLPGTSNYGYTF
TRBJ1-3,TRBV29-1,.,TRBD1,TGCAGCGCACAGGGGGGCTCTGGAAACACCATATATTTT,CSAQGGSGNTIYF
TRBJ2-5,TRBV21-1,.,.,TGTGCCAGCAGCAGTCCCCAGAGGAACGTTGTGGAGACCCAGTACTTC,CASSSPQRNVVETQYF
TRBJ2-1,TRBV5-4,.,TRBD2,TGTGCCAGCAGTTGGGGACTAGCCCCCAATGAGCAGTTCTTC,CASSWGLAPNEQFF
TRBJ2-3,TRBV2,.,.,TGTGCCAGCACCGAAGGGGCAGGGGTATACACAGATACGCAGTATTTT,CASTEGAGVYTDTQYF
TRBJ1-4,TRBV21-1,.,.,TGTGCCAGCAGCATAGAACAGGGTATCTACGCTAATGAAAAACTGTTTTTT,CASSIEQGIYANEKLFF
TRBJ2-2,TRBV11-3,.,.,TGTGCCAGCAGCCCGGCTGTCCGACAGGCTAATTGGTCCGGGGAGCTGTTTTTT,CASSPAVRQANWSGELFF
TRBJ1-2,TRBV27,.,TRBD1,TGTGCCAGCAGTTTATATCGCCAGACAGGGGTGAGGTATGGCTACACCTTC,CASSLYRQTGVRYGYTF
TRBJ2-3,TRBV4-2,.,TRBD2,TGTGCCAGCAGCCAAGTTGCGGGGGTCACAGATACGCAGTATTTT,CASSQVAGVTDTQYF
TRBJ1-1,TRBV28,.,.,TGTGCCAGCAGTTCCAGGGGTTTGACTGAAGCTTTCTTT,CASSSRGLTEAFF
TRBJ1-2,TRBV27,.,.,TGTGCCAGCAGTTGGGCCCAGGGTAGGGGCTACACCTTC,CASSWAQGRGYTF
TRBJ1-3,TRBV5-6,.,.,TGTGCCAGCAGCCCGTGGACAGCAGCCTTCTCTGGAAACACCATATATTTT,CASSPWTAAFSGNTIYF
TRBJ2-2,TRBV7-9,.,TRBD2,TGTGCCAGCAGCCTCGGTCGACTAGCGAAGAACACCGGGGAGCTGTTTTTT,CASSLGRLAKNTGELFF
TRBJ2-3,TRBV27,.,.,TGTGCCAGCAGTGCTTGGGGGGGCGCAGGAACAGATACGCAGTATTTT,CASSAWGGAGTDTQYF
TRBJ1-1,TRBV28,.,TRBD1,TGTGCCAGCAGTAAGACAGGGGCGGGCATGAACACTGAAGCTTTCTTT,CASSKTGAGMNTEAFF
TRBJ2-6,TRBV9,.,.,TGTGCCAGCACCCAATACAGCTCTGGGGCCAACGTCCTGACTTTC,CASTQYSSGANVLTF
TRBJ2-3,TRBV9,.,.,TGTGCCAGCAGCGTAGGGGACGGAGGGACGTTCCGCACAGATACGCAGTATTTT,CASSVGDGGTFRTDTQYF
TRBJ2-3,TRBV6-1,.,.,TGTGCCAGCTCGACAGATCGGTTTACAGATACGCAGTATTTT,CASSTDRFTDTQYF
TRBJ2-7,TRBV2,once,TRBD1,TGTGCCAGCAAGTTGACAGGGATCGACGAGCAGTACTTC,CASKLTGIDEQYF
TRBJ2-5,TRBV6-5,.,TRBD2,TGTGCCAGCATCCCAGCGGGGGGAGAGACCCAGTACTTC,CASIPAGGETQYF
TRBJ2-2,TRBV12-5,.,.,TGTGCTAGTGGTTTGGCCGTTTCTTCCCGCGGGGTGACCACCGGGGAGCTGTTTTTT,CASGLAVSSRGVTTGELFF
TRBJ1-2,TRBV5-1,.,.,TGCGCCAGCAGCTCCAGAAGCGGCAGGGACAATGATGGCTACACCTTC,CASSSRSGRDNDGYTF
TRBJ1-2,TRBV6-1,.,.,TGTGCCAGCAGTTGGGGGGGGGCGATCGGCTACACCTTC,CASSWGGAIGYTF
TRBJ2-7,TRBV30,.,.,TGTGCCTGGAGTCGCGGGTCCTACGAGCAGTACTTC,CAWSRGSYEQYF
TRBJ2-7,TRBV2,.,.,TGTGCCAGCACGGGGGGCTATTTCCCCACCTACGAGCAGTACTTC,CASTGGYFPTYEQYF
TRBJ2-7,TRBV6-5,.,.,TGTGCCAGCAGTTACTTGGGCAGGGAAAGGGACGAGCAGTACTTC,CASSYLGRERDEQYF
TRBJ1-1,TRBV5-1,.,TRBD1,TGCGCCAGCAGCCCGGGGACAGGGGGCAACACTGAAGCTTTCTTT,CASSPGTGGNTEAFF
TRBJ2-2,TRBV29-1,.,.,TGCAGCGTCCCAGATACCGGGGAGCTGTTTTTT,CSVPDTGELFF
TRBJ2-3,TRBV27,.,.,TGTGCCAGCAGCCCGAGTTGGGGCCCTAGCACAGATACGCAGTATTTT,CASSPSWGPSTDTQYF
TRBJ2-6,TRBV4-2,.,TRBD2,TGTGCCAGCAGCCAAAGTGGGGCGGGAGCTACCGTCCTGACTTTC,CASSQSGAGATVLTF
TRBJ1-2,TRBV19,.,.,TGTGCCAGTAGTTCACCGGGAGGGGGGCGAGATGGCTACACCTTC,CASSSPGGGRDGYTF
TRBJ2-3,TRBV5-1,.,TRBD1,TGCGCCAGCAGCGCAGGGGGACACGGCACAGATACGCAGTATTTT,CASSAGGHGTDTQYF
TRBJ2-1,TRBV6-1,.,.,TGTGCCAGCAGTGGCAGAAGTGCGGTGACCTACAATGAGCAGTTCTTC,CASSGRSAVTYNEQFF
TRBJ2-1,TRBV6-5,.,.,TGTGCCAGCAGTTACGTCGGTGATGAGCAGTTCTTC,CASSYVGDEQFF
TRBJ1-1,TRBV5-1,.,TRBD1,TGCGCCAGCAGTAAGGGGGCGTTGGACACTGAAGCTTTCTTT,CASSKGALDTEAFF
TRBJ1-2,TRBV2,.,.,TGTGCCAGCATACGGGAAGCATCCGACTTAGGCTACACCTTC,CASIREASDLGYTF
TRBJ2-5,TRBV5-6,.,.,TGTGCCAGCAGCTTGTCTAACAGAAAGACCCAGTACTTC,CASSLSNRKTQYF